These 3 T cell receptor beta chains originate from one sample sequenced in a study of cytomegalovirus exposure and HLA in healthy donors (dated by TCRdb to 2016 to 2017). Library generation was performed with the immunoSEQ multiplex PCR assay. A mixture of 60 forward primers for TCR Vbeta segments and 13 reverse primers for TCR Jbeta segments was used in the multiplex PCR. Not all clones reach the TCRdb copy of this immuneACCESS table, which keeps in-frame sequences only. Checked studies attribute under half of the gap to unresolved V genes and leave the rest unexplained. The sample table includes some 96,000 clones. The ten largest account for 3.4% of the sample. The sequencing input was PBMCs. All receptors come from a woman in her thirties in good health and CMV-seronegative.

The chain combines TRBV5-6 with TRBJ1-6, with D possibly matching TRBD1 (6 bases). Germline V gene lookup returns CDR1 SGHDT and CDR2 YYEEEE. This CDR3 region has 13 residues. The V end lost 4 bases, the J end lost 13 bases, and 15 bases lay between the germline ends. The CDR3 region is CASSLGQPGPLHF. The CDR3 DNA follows: TGTGCCAGCAGCCTCGGACAGCCCGGGCCCCTCCACTTT. Filled out from reference TRBV5-6 and TRBJ1-6, the complete variable domain reads DAGVTQSPTHLIKTRGQQVTLRCSPKSGHDTVSWYQQALGQGPQFIFQYYEEEERQRGNFPDRFSGHQFPNYSSELNVNALLLGDSALYLCASSLGQPGPLHFGNGTRLTVT.

The chain recombines TRBV6-6 with TRBJ2-5; 8 bases agree with TRBD2. V shed 5 bases, J shed 5 bases, and the junction held 7 bases outside the gene matches. CDR3 length: 14 amino acids. The germline gives CDR1 MNHNY, CDR2 SVGAGI (reference sequence). The CDR3 protein is CASSPAGAPETQYF. CDR3 in DNA: TGTGCCAGCAGTCCAGCGGGAGCGCCTGAGACCCAGTACTTC.

The V gene is TRBV9, the J gene TRBJ1-2; possible D gene TRBD1, 5 bases. Germline assignment: CDR1 SGDLS and CDR2 YYNGEE. V was shortened by 0 bases and J by 4 bases, with 13 bases between the two germline ends. This CDR3 region has 15 residues. This CDR3 is CASSVGAGDLYGYTF. CDR3 DNA: TGTGCCAGCAGCGTAGGGGCGGGGGACCTCTATGGCTACACCTTC. Complete variable domain (other parts from reference TRBV9 and TRBJ1-2): DSGVTQTPKHLITATGQRVTLRCSPRSGDLSVYWYQQSLDQGLQFLIQYYNGEERAKGNILERFSAQQFPDLHSELNLSSLELGDSALYFCASSVGAGDLYGYTFGSGTRLTVV.